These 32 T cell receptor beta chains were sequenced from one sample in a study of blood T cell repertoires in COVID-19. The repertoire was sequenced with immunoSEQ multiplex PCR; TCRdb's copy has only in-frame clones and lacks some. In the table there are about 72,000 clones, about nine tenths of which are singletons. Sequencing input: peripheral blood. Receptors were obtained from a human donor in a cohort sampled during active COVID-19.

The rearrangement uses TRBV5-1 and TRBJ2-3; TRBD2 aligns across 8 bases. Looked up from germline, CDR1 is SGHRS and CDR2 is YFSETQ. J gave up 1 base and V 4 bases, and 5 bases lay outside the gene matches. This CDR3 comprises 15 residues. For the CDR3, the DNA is TGCGCCAGCAGCCCACCGGGACTAGGCACAGATACGCAGTATTTT. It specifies CASSPPGLGTDTQYF.

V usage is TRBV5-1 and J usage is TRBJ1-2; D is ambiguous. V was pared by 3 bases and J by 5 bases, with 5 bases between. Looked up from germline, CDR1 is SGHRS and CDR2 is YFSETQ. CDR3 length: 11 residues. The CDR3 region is CASSSGYGYTF. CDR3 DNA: TGCGCCAGCAGCTCGGGTTATGGCTACACCTTC.

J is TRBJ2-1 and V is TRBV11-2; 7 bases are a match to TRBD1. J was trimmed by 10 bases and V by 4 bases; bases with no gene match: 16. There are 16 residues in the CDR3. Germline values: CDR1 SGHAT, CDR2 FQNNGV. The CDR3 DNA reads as TGTGCCAGCAGCTACACCGGGACAGAGCCCGGCAAGGAGCAGTTCTTC. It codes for CASSYTGTEPGKEQFF.

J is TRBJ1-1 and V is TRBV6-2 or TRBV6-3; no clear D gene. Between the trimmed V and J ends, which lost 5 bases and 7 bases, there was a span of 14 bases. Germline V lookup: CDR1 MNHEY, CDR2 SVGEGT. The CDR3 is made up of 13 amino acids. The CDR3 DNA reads TGTGCCAGCAGTCAACACAGAGATTTTGAAGCTTTCTTT. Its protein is CASSQHRDFEAFF.

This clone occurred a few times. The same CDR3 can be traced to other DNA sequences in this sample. CDR3 residues: CASSLERGGYEQYF. CDR3 nucleotide sequence: TGTGCCAGCAGCTTAGAGCGGGGGGGCTACGAGCAGTACTTC. The chain couples TRBV7-2 to TRBJ2-7; 10 nucleotides align to TRBD2. V was clipped by 1 base and J by 3 bases; unmatched bases: 0. The CDR3 is 14 amino acids. CDR1 and CDR2 from the germline V gene are SGHTA and FQGNSA.

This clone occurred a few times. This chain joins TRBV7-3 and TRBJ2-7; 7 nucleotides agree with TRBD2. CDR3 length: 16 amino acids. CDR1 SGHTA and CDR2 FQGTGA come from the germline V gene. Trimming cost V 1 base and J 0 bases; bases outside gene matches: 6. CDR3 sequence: CASSLMKRGSSYEQYF. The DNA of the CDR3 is TGTGCCAGCAGCTTAATGAAGCGGGGTAGCTCCTACGAGCAGTACTTC.

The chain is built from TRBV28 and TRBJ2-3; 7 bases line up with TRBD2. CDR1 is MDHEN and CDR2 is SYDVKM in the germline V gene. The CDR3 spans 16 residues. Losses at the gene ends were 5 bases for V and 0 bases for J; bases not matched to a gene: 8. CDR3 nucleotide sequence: TGTGCCAGCAGTGACCCACGGGGGGTTAGCACAGATACGCAGTATTTT. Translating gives CASSDPRGVSTDTQYF. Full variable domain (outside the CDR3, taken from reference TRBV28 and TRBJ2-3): DVKVTQSSRYLVKRTGEKVFLECVQDMDHENMFWYRQDPGLGLRLIYFSYDVKMKEKGDIPEGYSVSREKKERFSLILESASTNQTSMYLCASSDPRGVSTDTQYFGPGTRLTVL.

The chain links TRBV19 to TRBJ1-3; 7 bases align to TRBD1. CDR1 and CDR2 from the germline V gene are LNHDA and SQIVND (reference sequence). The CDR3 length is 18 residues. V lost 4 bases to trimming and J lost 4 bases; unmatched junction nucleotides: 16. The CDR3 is CASSTTPGQVGAGNTIYF. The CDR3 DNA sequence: TGTGCCAGTAGTACCACTCCCGGACAGGTTGGGGCCGGAAACACCATATATTTT.

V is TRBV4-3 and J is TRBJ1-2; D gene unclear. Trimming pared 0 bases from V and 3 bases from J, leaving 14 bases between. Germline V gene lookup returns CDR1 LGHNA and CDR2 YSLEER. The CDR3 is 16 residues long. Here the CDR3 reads CASSQDARGNDYGYTF. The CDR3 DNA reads TGCGCCAGCAGCCAAGATGCGAGAGGTAACGACTATGGCTACACCTTC.

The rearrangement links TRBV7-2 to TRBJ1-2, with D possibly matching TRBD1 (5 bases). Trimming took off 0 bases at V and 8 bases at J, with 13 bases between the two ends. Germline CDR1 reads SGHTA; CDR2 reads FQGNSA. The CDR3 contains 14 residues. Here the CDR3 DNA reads TGTGCCAGCAGCTTAGCTTCCCTGACAGTCGGCTACACCTTC. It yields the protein CASSLASLTVGYTF.

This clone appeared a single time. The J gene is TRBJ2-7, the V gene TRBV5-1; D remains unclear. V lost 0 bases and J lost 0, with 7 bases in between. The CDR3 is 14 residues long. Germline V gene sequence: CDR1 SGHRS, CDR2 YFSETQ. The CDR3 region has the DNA TGCGCCAGCAGCTTGGCAGCTAGCTCCTACGAGCAGTACTTC. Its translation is CASSLAASSYEQYF. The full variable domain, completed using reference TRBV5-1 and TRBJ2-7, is KAGVTQTPRYLIKTRGQQVTLSCSPISGHRSVSWYQQTPGQGLQFLFEYFSETQRNKGNFPGRFSGRQFSNSRSEMNVSTLELGDSALYLCASSLAASSYEQYFGPGTRLTVT.

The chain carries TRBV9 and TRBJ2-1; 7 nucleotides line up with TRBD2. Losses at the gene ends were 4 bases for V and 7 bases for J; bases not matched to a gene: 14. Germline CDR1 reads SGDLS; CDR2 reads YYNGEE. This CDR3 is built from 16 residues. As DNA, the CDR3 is TGTGCCAGCAGCCCCCGGAGCGGGACGTTTACAAATGAGCAGTTCTTC. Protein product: CASSPRSGTFTNEQFF. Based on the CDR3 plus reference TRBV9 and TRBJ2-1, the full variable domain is DSGVTQTPKHLITATGQRVTLRCSPRSGDLSVYWYQQSLDQGLQFLIQYYNGEERAKGNILERFSAQQFPDLHSELNLSSLELGDSALYFCASSPRSGTFTNEQFFGPGTRLTVL.

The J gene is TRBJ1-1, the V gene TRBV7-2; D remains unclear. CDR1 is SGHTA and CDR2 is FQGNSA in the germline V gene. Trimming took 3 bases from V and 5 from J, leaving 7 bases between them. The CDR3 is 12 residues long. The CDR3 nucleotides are TGTGCCAGCAGCTTGTCGGGGACTGAAGCTTTCTTT. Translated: CASSLSGTEAFF.

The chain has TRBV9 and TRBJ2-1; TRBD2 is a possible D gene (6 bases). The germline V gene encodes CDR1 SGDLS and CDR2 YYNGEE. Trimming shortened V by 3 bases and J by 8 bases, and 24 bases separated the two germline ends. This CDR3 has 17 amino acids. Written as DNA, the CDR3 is TGTGCCAGCAGCGCCCCCCCGGCGGGGCGAAGAGACGATGAGCAGTTCTTC. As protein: CASSAPPAGRRDDEQFF.

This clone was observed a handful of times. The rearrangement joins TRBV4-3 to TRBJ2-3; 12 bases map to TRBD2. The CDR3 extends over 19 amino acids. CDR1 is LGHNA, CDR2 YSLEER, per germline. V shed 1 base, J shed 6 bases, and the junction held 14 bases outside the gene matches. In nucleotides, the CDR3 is TGCGCCAGCAGCCAAGGCCCTAGCGGGGGGGCTTCGAGGGCGGATACGCAGTATTTT. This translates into CASSQGPSGGASRADTQYF.

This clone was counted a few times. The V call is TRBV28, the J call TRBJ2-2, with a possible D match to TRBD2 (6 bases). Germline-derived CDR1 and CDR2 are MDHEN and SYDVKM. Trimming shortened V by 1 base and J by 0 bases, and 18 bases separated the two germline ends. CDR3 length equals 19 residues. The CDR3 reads CASSLSRLGSNANTGELFF. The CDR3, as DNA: TGTGCCAGCAGTTTATCCCGACTAGGGAGTAACGCGAACACCGGGGAGCTGTTTTTT.

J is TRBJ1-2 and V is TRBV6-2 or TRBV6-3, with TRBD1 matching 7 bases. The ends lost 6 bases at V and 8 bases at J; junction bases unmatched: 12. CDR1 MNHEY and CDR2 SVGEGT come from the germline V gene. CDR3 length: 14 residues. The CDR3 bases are TGTGCCAGCAGCACCCTCGGGACAGATTGGGGCTACACCTTC. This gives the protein CASSTLGTDWGYTF.

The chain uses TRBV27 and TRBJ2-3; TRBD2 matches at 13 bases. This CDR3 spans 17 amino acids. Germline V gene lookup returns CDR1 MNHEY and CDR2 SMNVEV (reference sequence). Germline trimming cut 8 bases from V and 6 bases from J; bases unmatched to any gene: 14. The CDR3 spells CASLSTSGGLFGDTQYF. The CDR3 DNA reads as TGTGCCAGCTTATCGACTAGCGGGGGGTTGTTCGGGGATACGCAGTATTTT.

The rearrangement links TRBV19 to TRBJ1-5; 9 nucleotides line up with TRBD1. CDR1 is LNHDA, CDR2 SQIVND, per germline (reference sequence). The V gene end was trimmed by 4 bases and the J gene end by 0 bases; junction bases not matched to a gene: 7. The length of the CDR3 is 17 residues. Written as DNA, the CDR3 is TGTGCCAGTAGTAGGGGACAGGGCTCGTATAGCAATCAGCCCCAGCATTTT. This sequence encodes CASSRGQGSYSNQPQHF.

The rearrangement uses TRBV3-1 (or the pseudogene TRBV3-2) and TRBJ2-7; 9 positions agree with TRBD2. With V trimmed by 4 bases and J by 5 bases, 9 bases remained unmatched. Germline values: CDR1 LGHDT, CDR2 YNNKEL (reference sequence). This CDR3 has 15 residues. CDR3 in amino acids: CASSRPSGETDEQYF. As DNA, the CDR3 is TGTGCCAGCAGCCGCCCTAGCGGGGAGACCGACGAGCAGTACTTC.

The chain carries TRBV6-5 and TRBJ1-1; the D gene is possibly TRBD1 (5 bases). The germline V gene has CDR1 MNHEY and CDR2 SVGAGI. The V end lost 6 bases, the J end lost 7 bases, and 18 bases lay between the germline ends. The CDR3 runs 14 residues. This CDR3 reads CASRDPGRGGEAFF. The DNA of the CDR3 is TGTGCCAGCAGGGATCCGGGACGGGGAGGTGAAGCTTTCTTT.

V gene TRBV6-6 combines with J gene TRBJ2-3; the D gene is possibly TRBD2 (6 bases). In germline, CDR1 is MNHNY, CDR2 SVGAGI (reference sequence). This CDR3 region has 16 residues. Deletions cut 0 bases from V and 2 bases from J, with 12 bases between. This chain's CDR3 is CASSYSLEGYTDTQYF. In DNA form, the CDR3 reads TGTGCCAGCAGTTACTCCCTGGAGGGCTACACAGATACGCAGTATTTT.

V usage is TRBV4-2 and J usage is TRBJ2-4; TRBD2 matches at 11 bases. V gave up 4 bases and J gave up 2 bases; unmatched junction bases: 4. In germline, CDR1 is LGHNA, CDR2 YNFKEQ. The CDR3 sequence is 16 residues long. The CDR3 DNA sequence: TGTGCCAGCAGCCCCGTAGCGGGAGGGACCAAAAACATTCAGTACTTC. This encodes CASSPVAGGTKNIQYF.

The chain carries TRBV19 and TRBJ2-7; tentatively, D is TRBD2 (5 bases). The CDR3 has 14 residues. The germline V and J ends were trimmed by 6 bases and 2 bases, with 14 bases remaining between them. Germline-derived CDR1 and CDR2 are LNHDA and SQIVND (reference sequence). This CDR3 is CASRPRHSAYEQYF. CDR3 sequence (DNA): TGTGCCAGTAGGCCCCGTCATAGCGCCTACGAGCAGTACTTC.

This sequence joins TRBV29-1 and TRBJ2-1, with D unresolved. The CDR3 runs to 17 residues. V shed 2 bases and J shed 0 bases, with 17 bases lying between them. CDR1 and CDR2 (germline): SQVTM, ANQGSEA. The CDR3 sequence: CSVERQRNRISYNEQFF. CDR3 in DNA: TGCAGCGTTGAACGCCAGCGAAATCGTATCTCCTACAATGAGCAGTTCTTC.

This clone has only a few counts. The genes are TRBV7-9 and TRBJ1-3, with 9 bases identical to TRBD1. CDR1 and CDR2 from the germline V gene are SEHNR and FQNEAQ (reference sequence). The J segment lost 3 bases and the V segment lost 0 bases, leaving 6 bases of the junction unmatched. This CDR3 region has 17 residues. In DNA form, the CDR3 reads TGTGCCAGCAGCTTAGCCGTGGGACAGGGAGGTGGAAACACCATATATTTT. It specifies CASSLAVGQGGGNTIYF.

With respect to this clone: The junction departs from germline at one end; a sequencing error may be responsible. CDR3 nucleotide sequence: TGTGCTAGCAGCTTAGCGGGGACAGGGGGAAATGAGCAGTTCTTC. Translation gives CASSLAGTGGNEQFF. The J gene is TRBJ2-1, the V gene TRBV7-7; 11 nucleotides align to TRBD1. The CDR3 has 15 residues. The germline V gene has CDR1 SSHAT and CDR2 FNYEAQ (reference sequence).

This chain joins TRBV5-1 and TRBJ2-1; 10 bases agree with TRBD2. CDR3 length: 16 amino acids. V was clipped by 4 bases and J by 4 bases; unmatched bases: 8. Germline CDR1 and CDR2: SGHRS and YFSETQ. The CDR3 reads CASSRILAGSYNEQFF. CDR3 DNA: TGCGCCAGCAGCCGGATACTAGCGGGGTCTTACAATGAGCAGTTCTTC. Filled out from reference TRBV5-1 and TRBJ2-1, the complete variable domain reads KAGVTQTPRYLIKTRGQQVTLSCSPISGHRSVSWYQQTPGQGLQFLFEYFSETQRNKGNFPGRFSGRQFSNSRSEMNVSTLELGDSALYLCASSRILAGSYNEQFFGPGTRLTVL.

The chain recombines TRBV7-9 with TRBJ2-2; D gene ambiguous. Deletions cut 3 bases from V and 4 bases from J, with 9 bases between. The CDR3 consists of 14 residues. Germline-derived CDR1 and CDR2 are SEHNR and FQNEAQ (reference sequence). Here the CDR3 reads CASSLAGTTGELFF. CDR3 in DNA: TGTGCCAGCAGCTTGGCAGGAACCACCGGGGAGCTGTTTTTT. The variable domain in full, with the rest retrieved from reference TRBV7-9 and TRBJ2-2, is DTGVSQNPRHKITKRGQNVTFRCDPISEHNRLYWYRQTLGQGPEFLTYFQNEAQLEKSRLLSDRFSAERPKGSFSTLEIQRTEQGDSAMYLCASSLAGTTGELFFGEGSRLTVL.

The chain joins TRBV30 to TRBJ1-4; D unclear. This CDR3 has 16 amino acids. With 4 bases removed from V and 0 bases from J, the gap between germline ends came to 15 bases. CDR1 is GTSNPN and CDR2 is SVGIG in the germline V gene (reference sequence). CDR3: CAWNLARRTTNEKLFF. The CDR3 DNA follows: TGTGCCTGGAACCTCGCACGGAGAACAACTAATGAAAAACTGTTTTTT. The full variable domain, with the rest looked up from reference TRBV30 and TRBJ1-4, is SQTIHQWPATLVQPVGSPLSLECTVEGTSNPNLYWYRQAAGRGLQLLFYSVGIGQISSEVPQNLSASRPQDRQFILSSKKLLLSDSGFYLCAWNLARRTTNEKLFFGSGTQLSVL.

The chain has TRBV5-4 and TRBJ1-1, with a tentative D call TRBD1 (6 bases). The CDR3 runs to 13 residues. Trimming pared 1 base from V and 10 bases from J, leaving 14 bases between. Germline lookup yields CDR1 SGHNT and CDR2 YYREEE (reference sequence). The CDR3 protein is CASSLFRGVGAFF. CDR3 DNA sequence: TGTGCCAGCAGCTTGTTCAGGGGAGTAGGAGCTTTCTTT. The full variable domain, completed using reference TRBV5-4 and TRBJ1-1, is ETGVTQSPTHLIKTRGQQVTLRCSSQSGHNTVSWYQQALGQGPQFIFQYYREEENGRGNFPPRFSGLQFPNYSSELNVNALELDDSALYLCASSLFRGVGAFFGQGTRLTVV.

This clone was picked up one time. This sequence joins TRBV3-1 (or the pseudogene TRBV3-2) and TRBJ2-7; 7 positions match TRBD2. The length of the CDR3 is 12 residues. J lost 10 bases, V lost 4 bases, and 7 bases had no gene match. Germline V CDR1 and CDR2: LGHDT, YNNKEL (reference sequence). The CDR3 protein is CASSLTLAEQYF. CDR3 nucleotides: TGTGCCAGCAGCCTAACCCTAGCGGAACAGTACTTC.